This T cell receptor (beta chain) emerged from a study of T-cell reconstitution after alpha-beta-depleted transplantation in children. Broader study findings: T cells produced anew were the main source of T-cell counts and diversity one year after transplant. Surviving recipient T cells and thymic progenitors accounted for the high day-60 TCRbeta diversity observed in some patients. At around two months after transplant, the alpha-beta T cells were reportedly derived from several hundred expanded clones that came from non-depleted graft cells.

Germline CDR1 is SGHKS and CDR2 is YYEKEE (reference sequence). This CDR3 has 16 amino acids. Trimming cost V 2 bases and J 1 base, with 13 bases left between them. This clonotype was seen a handful of times. Its antigen remains unknown. The authors prepared the TCRbeta library with unique molecular identifiers. TCRdb used MiXCR to reprocess the PCR reads, holding one entry per CDR3 protein. The sample carries around 960,000 distinct CDR3 sequences, roughly 31% recorded once. The chain recombines TRBV5-5 with TRBJ1-5, with a tentative D call TRBD1 (5 bases). The sequenced sample was PBMCs, mostly from graft donor cells, obtained 360 days after TCRalphabeta/CD19-depleted stem cell transplant. The sequence was collected from a boy younger than two who had a stem cell transplant for SCID, so the T cells may come from the graft donor. The CDR3 region is CASSLSTGQSNQPQHF. The CDR3 DNA follows: TGTGCCAGCAGCTTATCGACGGGGCAGAGCAATCAGCCCCAGCATTTT.